These 29 T cell receptor beta chains were sequenced from one sample in a study of read filtering for tumor transcriptome and immune sequencing. Molecular barcoded adaptors covering alpha/delta and beta/gamma chains were used on 400 to 450 ng RNA. TCRdb called the reads again in MiXCR, with one record for every CDR3 protein. The sample yields fewer than 100,000 distinct CDR3 sequences, over 9% seen once. Sequencing used a population of CD138-negative cells sorted from bone marrow. Receptors originate from a donor aged 40 or older with multiple myeloma.

This clonotype was observed at least ten times. The rearrangement links TRBV29-1 to TRBJ2-3; D remains unclear. The V end was cut by 4 bases, the J end by 1 base, with 6 bases between. Germline assignment: CDR1 SQVTM and CDR2 ANQGSEA. CDR3 length: 12 amino acids. The CDR3 bases are TGCAGCGTTGGATGGGGCACAGATACGCAGTATTTT. Amino acids: CSVGWGTDTQYF.

This clonotype was seen at least ten times. The CDR3 DNA reads as TGTGCCAGCAGTGACGGGACTAGCGGGAGAAATGAGCAGTTCTTC. It is translated as CASSDGTSGRNEQFF. The rearrangement joins TRBV2 to TRBJ2-1, with 14 positions matching TRBD2. The trim removed 3 bases at V and 7 bases at J, leaving 2 bases unmatched. Germline CDR1 and CDR2: SNHLY and FYNNEI. CDR3 length: 15 residues. Filled out from reference TRBV2 and TRBJ2-1, the complete variable domain reads EPEVTQTPSHQVTQMGQEVILRCVPISNHLYFYWYRQILGQKVEFLVSFYNNEISEKSEIFDDQFSVERPDGSNFTLKIRSTKLEDSAMYFCASSDGTSGRNEQFFGPGTRLTVL.

This clonotype was counted many times. The gene calls are TRBV29-1 and TRBJ2-1, with D hard to call. Per germline, CDR1 SQVTM and CDR2 ANQGSEA. The CDR3 contains 13 residues. Trimming took 1 base from V and 7 from J, leaving 11 bases between them. The CDR3: CSVEGRVLNEQFF. DNA for the CDR3: TGCAGCGTTGAAGGTAGAGTTTTGAATGAGCAGTTCTTC.

Points on this clonotype: An end of the junction differs from the germline gene, which may be a read error. The rearrangement uses TRBV28 and TRBJ2-1; D perhaps matches TRBD2 (5 bases). This CDR3 is 15 amino acids long. Germline loops: CDR1 MDHEN, CDR2 SYDVKM. CDR3: CASSPPFRAGVSQLF. CDR3 DNA: TGTGCCAGCAGTCCCCCGTTTAGGGCCGGGGTATCGCAGCTCTTC. The full variable domain, in which reference TRBV28 and TRBJ2-1 provide the parts outside the CDR3, is DVKVTQSSRYLVKRTGEKVFLECVQDMDHENMFWYRQDPGLGLRLIYFSYDVKMKEKGDIPEGYSVSREKKERFSLILESASTNQTSMYLCASSPPFRAGVSQLFGPGTRLTVL.

This clonotype occurred a few times. The chain carries TRBV29-1 and TRBJ2-5, with 8 nucleotides matching TRBD1. V dropped 6 bases and J dropped 5; count of bases not matched to a gene: 11. CDR3 length: 14 residues. Germline loops: CDR1 SQVTM, CDR2 ANQGSEA. CDR3 sequence: CSVLPTGGFETQYF. The CDR3 coding sequence is TGCAGCGTCCTGCCTACAGGGGGATTTGAGACCCAGTACTTC.

This clonotype was recorded at least ten times. The rearrangement joins TRBV20-1 to TRBJ2-1, with 12 bases fitting TRBD2. V lost 0 bases to trimming and J lost 8 bases; unmatched junction nucleotides: 5. CDR1 and CDR2 from the germline V gene are DFQATT and SNEGSKA (reference sequence). This CDR3 is built from 15 residues. CDR3 bases: TGCAGTGCTAGAGAGACTAGCGGGAGTAACGATGAGCAGTTCTTC. Its translation is CSARETSGSNDEQFF.

This clonotype was recorded many times. V and J are TRBV6-1 and TRBJ1-2; D remains unclear. Germline V gene data show CDR1 as MNHNS and CDR2 as SASEGT. Trimming took 6 bases from V and 4 from J, leaving 6 bases between them. The CDR3 runs to 11 residues. Here the CDR3 DNA reads TGTGCCAGCAGCCATACCTATGGCTACACCTTC. Protein product: CASSHTYGYTF.

The sample holds a few counts of this clonotype. The rearrangement links TRBV11-2 to TRBJ2-3, with 7 positions matching TRBD1. Germline V CDR1 and CDR2: SGHAT, FQNNGV. This CDR3 has 15 residues. V shed 6 bases and J 4 bases; nucleotides not matched to a gene: 10. CDR3 coding DNA: TGTGCCAGCAGTTCTACAGGGGTGGAAGCAGATACGCAGTATTTT. Protein: CASSSTGVEADTQYF.

There are many counts of this clonotype. This chain joins TRBV6-1 and TRBJ1-6; D remains unclear. Per germline, CDR1 MNHNS and CDR2 SASEGT. V lost 7 bases and J lost 1, with 14 bases in between. The CDR3 totals 16 residues. CDR3: CASTGKTVSYNSPLHF. The CDR3 coding sequence is TGTGCCAGCACTGGAAAGACGGTTTCCTATAATTCACCCCTCCACTTT.

As to this clonotype: A much larger clone is a single base away; this may be a read error. J is TRBJ2-2 and V is TRBV5-1, with 7 bases identical to TRBD2. This CDR3 is 14 amino acids long. Germline V gene data show CDR1 as SGHRS and CDR2 as YFSETQ. CDR3 sequence: CASGFRGDTGELFF. The CDR3 region has the DNA TGCGCCAGCGGCTTTCGGGGGGACACCGGGGAGCTGTTTTTT.

This clonotype was counted only a few times. A much larger clone sits a single nucleotide away, making a read error possible. The chain joins TRBV25-1 to TRBJ1-1; maybe TRBD1 (6 bases). Per germline, CDR1 MGHDK and CDR2 SYGVNS. CDR3 length: 13 amino acids. V lost 10 bases, J lost 6 bases, and 18 bases lay in between. DNA for the CDR3: TGTGCCACTATGGGGGGCATACGCGCTGAAGCTTTCTTT. It encodes CATMGGIRAEAFF.

This clonotype has at least ten counts. The CDR3 DNA reads TGTGCCTGGAGTGTACGAGATAGACCTTACGAGCAGTACTTC. Translating it yields CAWSVRDRPYEQYF. The J gene is TRBJ2-7, the V gene TRBV30; D is unresolved. Germline V lookup: CDR1 GTSNPN, CDR2 SVGIG (reference sequence). The length of the CDR3 is 14 residues. Trimming took off 0 bases at V and 4 bases at J, with 13 bases between the two ends. Filled out from reference TRBV30 and TRBJ2-7, the complete variable domain reads SQTIHQWPATLVQPVGSPLSLECTVEGTSNPNLYWYRQAAGRGLQLLFYSVGIGQISSEVPQNLSASRPQDRQFILSSKKLLLSDSGFYLCAWSVRDRPYEQYFGPGTRLTVT.

This clonotype appeared many times. This chain links TRBV18 with TRBJ2-4; D might be TRBD1 (6 bases). Germline CDR1 reads KGHSH; CDR2 reads LQKENI. CDR3 length: 14 amino acids. Deletions cut 3 bases from V and 7 bases from J, with 13 bases between. CDR3 protein: CASSPRQEPNIQYF. The CDR3 nucleotides are TGTGCCAGCTCACCCCGACAGGAGCCCAACATTCAGTACTTC.

This clonotype showed up many times. The chain couples TRBV20-1 to TRBJ1-2; possible D gene TRBD1, 5 bases. The CDR3 length is 14 residues. V was clipped by 6 bases and J by 4 bases, with 18 bases between them. Germline V lookup: CDR1 DFQATT, CDR2 SNEGSKA (reference sequence). The CDR3 DNA reads TGCAGTGCCCGAACGGGGGGAACGGGCTATGGCTACACCTTC. Its protein is CSARTGGTGYGYTF.

This clonotype was recorded many times. V and J are TRBV7-2 and TRBJ2-3; TRBD2 matches at 12 bases. CDR1 and CDR2 (germline): SGHTA, FQGNSA. The CDR3 has 14 residues. V gave up 5 bases and J gave up 6 bases; unmatched junction bases: 3. The CDR3 protein is CASSRTSGKDTQYF. In DNA, the CDR3 is TGTGCCAGCAGCCGGACTAGCGGGAAGGATACGCAGTATTTT.

This clonotype has a count of ten or more. The chain employs TRBV24-1 and TRBJ2-1; D may be TRBD1 (5 bases). V was trimmed by 1 base and J by 1 base, leaving 16 bases between them. The CDR3 contains 18 residues. The germline V gene has CDR1 KGHDR and CDR2 SFDVKD. This chain's CDR3 is CATSDFSTDTESYNEQFF. CDR3 DNA sequence: TGTGCCACCAGTGATTTTAGTACGGACACAGAGTCCTACAATGAGCAGTTCTTC.

This clonotype was recorded many times. V gene TRBV7-9 combines with J gene TRBJ1-5; tentative D call: TRBD1 (6 bases). Germline CDR1 and CDR2: SEHNR and FQNEAQ (reference sequence). This CDR3 is 15 amino acids long. Trimming took 3 bases from V and 5 from J, leaving 14 bases between them. CDR3 region: CASSFTGSGDQPQHF. The CDR3 nucleotides are TGTGCCAGCAGCTTTACAGGGAGCGGGGATCAGCCCCAGCATTTT.

A remark on this clonotype: This may come from a read error, since a much larger clone is one base off. The chain recombines TRBV11-3 with TRBJ2-5, with 12 bases that match TRBD1. The length of the CDR3 is 16 residues. The V gene's germline CDR1 is SGHNT and CDR2 YENEEA. CDR3 in amino acids: CASSLTGTGGGETQCF. For the CDR3, the DNA is TGTGCCAGCAGCTTAACCGGGACAGGGGGCGGAGAGACCCAGTGCTTC.

This clonotype was seen many times. This chain links TRBV7-9 with TRBJ2-1; tentatively, D is TRBD2 (7 bases). V lost 5 bases and J lost 2, with 19 bases in between. Germline V CDR1 and CDR2: SEHNR, FQNEAQ (reference sequence). The CDR3 is 17 residues long. The CDR3 loop is CASSQGTTAAAYNEQFF. DNA for the CDR3: TGTGCCAGCAGCCAGGGGACTACCGCCGCGGCCTACAATGAGCAGTTCTTC.

The V call is TRBV5-1, the J call TRBJ2-3; D is perhaps TRBD2 (5 bases). V lost 4 bases and J lost 6, with 12 bases in between. Germline values: CDR1 SGHRS, CDR2 YFSETQ. The CDR3 totals 13 residues. The CDR3 DNA reads TGCGCCAGCAGCCGGGGTGGTGCGGATACGCAGTATTTT. Translated: CASSRGGADTQYF.

Ten or more counts support this clonotype. The chain recombines TRBV7-9 with TRBJ2-2; D might be TRBD2 (6 bases). CDR1 SEHNR and CDR2 FQNEAQ come from the germline V gene (reference sequence). Trimming removed 11 bases from V and 1 base from J, with 14 bases in between. The CDR3 is 14 residues long. The CDR3 DNA sequence: TGTGCCGCGACGGCGGGAATGAACACCGGGGAGCTGTTTTTT. It is translated as CAATAGMNTGELFF. The full variable domain, rest sourced from reference TRBV7-9 and TRBJ2-2, is DTGVSQNPRHKITKRGQNVTFRCDPISEHNRLYWYRQTLGQGPEFLTYFQNEAQLEKSRLLSDRFSAERPKGSFSTLEIQRTEQGDSAMYLCAATAGMNTGELFFGEGSRLTVL.

This clonotype showed up many times. V is TRBV9 and J is TRBJ2-5; 8 nucleotides match TRBD2. Per the germline V gene, CDR1 is SGDLS and CDR2 is YYNGEE. With 4 bases clipped from V and 5 bases from J, the junction kept 13 bases outside the gene matches. The CDR3 loop spans 16 amino acids. In DNA form, the CDR3 reads TGTGCCAGCAGCACCGGGGGAGCGGGAGCGGGGGAGACCCAGTACTTC. It translates to CASSTGGAGAGETQYF. Full variable domain (remainder filled in from reference TRBV9 and TRBJ2-5): DSGVTQTPKHLITATGQRVTLRCSPRSGDLSVYWYQQSLDQGLQFLIQYYNGEERAKGNILERFSAQQFPDLHSELNLSSLELGDSALYFCASSTGGAGAGETQYFGPGTRLLVL.

This clonotype was seen at least ten times. The chain couples TRBV20-1 to TRBJ2-7; 9 bases are shared with TRBD1. The CDR3 sequence is 15 residues long. Trimming removed 6 bases from V and 3 bases from J; junction bases left unmatched: 12. The germline V gene encodes CDR1 DFQATT and CDR2 SNEGSKA (reference sequence). CDR3 nucleotide sequence: TGCAGTGCCAAGCTACAGGGGGCAGGAGGCTACGAGCAGTACTTC. This translates into CSAKLQGAGGYEQYF.

This clonotype was detected ten times or more. The CDR3 DNA sequence: TGCAGCGTTGAAGATGAGGAGGGAGTCGGCGGCTACACCTTC. It is translated as CSVEDEEGVGGYTF. V gene TRBV29-1 combines with J gene TRBJ1-2; D call uncertain. The ends were cut back, 0 bases at V and 8 bases at J, with 16 bases in the middle. The germline CDR1 and CDR2 sequences are SQVTM and ANQGSEA. The CDR3 loop spans 14 amino acids. The whole variable domain, remainder taken from reference TRBV29-1 and TRBJ1-2, is SAVISQKPSRDICQRGTSLTIQCQVDSQVTMMFWYRQQPGQSLTLIATANQGSEATYESGFVIDKFPISRPNLTFSTLTVSNMSPEDSSIYLCSVEDEEGVGGYTFGSGTRLTVV.

Many counts were recorded for this clonotype. This chain uses TRBV3-1 with TRBJ2-1; D possibly corresponds to TRBD2 (7 bases). Germline V gene sequence: CDR1 LGHDT, CDR2 YNNKEL (reference sequence). Trimming took off 4 bases at V and 8 bases at J, with 21 bases between the two ends. This CDR3 is 16 amino acids long. CDR3 sequence reads: CASSPRRGLYGDEQFF. The DNA for the CDR3 is TGTGCCAGCAGCCCTCGGCGGGGGCTTTACGGGGATGAGCAGTTCTTC.

This clonotype was seen repeatedly, ten times or more. V and J are TRBV20-1 and TRBJ1-3; 7 positions match TRBD1. J gave up 8 bases and V 5 bases, and 15 bases lay outside the gene matches. The CDR3 sequence is 15 residues long. Germline V gene sequence: CDR1 DFQATT, CDR2 SNEGSKA (reference sequence). CDR3 sequence reads: CSARDSSMGGDTIYF. CDR3 sequence (DNA): TGCAGTGCTCGGGACAGTAGTATGGGGGGGGACACCATATATTTT.

Many counts were recorded for this clonotype. The chain has TRBV6-5 and TRBJ2-7, with TRBD1 matching 9 bases. Germline loops: CDR1 MNHEY, CDR2 SVGAGI. This CDR3 is 15 amino acids long. The junction had 7 bases not matched to a gene; V was cut back by 5 bases and J by 2 bases. The CDR3 sequence is CASSTTGQGTYEQYF. The DNA for the CDR3 is TGTGCCAGCAGTACTACGGGACAGGGTACCTACGAGCAGTACTTC.

The gene calls are TRBV29-1 and TRBJ2-1; 8 positions agree with TRBD1. The CDR3 sequence is 13 residues long. From germline, CDR1 is SQVTM and CDR2 ANQGSEA. Unmatched junction bases numbered 6, after V lost 7 bases and J lost 4 bases. The CDR3 sequence is CSGQTGAYNEQFF. CDR3 in DNA: TGCAGCGGTCAGACAGGGGCTTACAATGAGCAGTTCTTC.

The V and J genes are TRBV7-3 and TRBJ2-2; no clear D. This CDR3 has 16 amino acids. V lost 5 bases and J 1 base, leaving 14 bases between the germline ends. Germline lookup yields CDR1 SGHTA and CDR2 FQGTGA. The chain's CDR3 is CASSRMGPRNTGELFF. The CDR3 DNA sequence: TGTGCCAGCAGCCGAATGGGTCCTCGGAACACCGGGGAGCTGTTTTTT. Full variable domain (outside the CDR3, taken from reference TRBV7-3 and TRBJ2-2): GAGVSQTPSNKVTEKGKYVELRCDPISGHTALYWYRQSLGQGPEFLIYFQGTGAADDSGLPNDRFFAVRPEGSVSTLKIQRTERGDSAVYLCASSRMGPRNTGELFFGEGSRLTVL.